This T cell receptor beta chain was found in a study of T cells in Graves' hyperthyroidism and ophthalmopathy. CDR1 is MNHEY, CDR2 SVGEGT, per germline. Trimming took 0 bases from V and 0 from J, leaving 24 bases between them. The CDR3 has 21 residues. Amplified TCR beta CDR3 regions derived from RNA transcripts. HTBI primers were employed in a first-round RT-PCR of the TCR CDR3. One entry per CDR3 protein, called by TCRdb with MiXCR from the multiplex PCR reads. The sample comprises approximately 380,000 distinct CDR3 sequences, about 14% of which are singletons, and under 30% rests with the top ten. There are a few counts of this clonotype.

The origin of this receptor is a man aged 50 or older with Graves' ophthalmopathy. The V call is TRBV6-2 or TRBV6-3, the J call TRBJ2-1, with D possibly TRBD1 on 6 matching bases. Sample: blood. Here the CDR3 reads CASSYSGASPSGTSSYNEQFF. The CDR3 bases are TGTGCCAGCAGTTACTCGGGGGCTAGCCCCTCCGGGACGAGCTCCTACAATGAGCAGTTCTTC.